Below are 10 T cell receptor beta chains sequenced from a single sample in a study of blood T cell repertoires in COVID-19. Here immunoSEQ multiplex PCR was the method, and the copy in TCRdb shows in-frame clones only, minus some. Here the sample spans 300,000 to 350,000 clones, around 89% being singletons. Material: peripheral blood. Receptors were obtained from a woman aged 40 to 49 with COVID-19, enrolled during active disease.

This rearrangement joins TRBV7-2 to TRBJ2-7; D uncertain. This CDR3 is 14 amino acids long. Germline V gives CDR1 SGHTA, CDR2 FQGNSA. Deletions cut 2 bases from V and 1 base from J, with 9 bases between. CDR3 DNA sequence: TGTGCCAGCAGCTTAACGACTTCGTCCTACGAGCAGTACTTC. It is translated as CASSLTTSSYEQYF. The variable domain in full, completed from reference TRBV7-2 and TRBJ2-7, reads GAGVSQSPSNKVTEKGKDVELRCDPISGHTALYWYRQSLGQGLEFLIYFQGNSAPDKSGLPSDRFSAERTGGSVSTLTIQRTQQEDSAVYLCASSLTTSSYEQYFGPGTRLTVT.

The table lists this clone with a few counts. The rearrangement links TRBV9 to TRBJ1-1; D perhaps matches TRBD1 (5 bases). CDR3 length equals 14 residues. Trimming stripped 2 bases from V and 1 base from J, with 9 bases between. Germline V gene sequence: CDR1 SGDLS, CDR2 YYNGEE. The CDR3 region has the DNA TGTGCCAGCAGCGTCGGCGGGGCGAACACTGAAGCTTTCTTT. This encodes CASSVGGANTEAFF.

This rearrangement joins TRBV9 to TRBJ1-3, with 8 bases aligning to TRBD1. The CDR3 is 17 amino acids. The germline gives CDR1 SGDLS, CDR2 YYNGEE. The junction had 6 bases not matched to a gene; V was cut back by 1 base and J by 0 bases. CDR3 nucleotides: TGTGCCAGCAGCGTACAGGGACAGGCGGACTCTGGAAACACCATATATTTT. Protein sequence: CASSVQGQADSGNTIYF.

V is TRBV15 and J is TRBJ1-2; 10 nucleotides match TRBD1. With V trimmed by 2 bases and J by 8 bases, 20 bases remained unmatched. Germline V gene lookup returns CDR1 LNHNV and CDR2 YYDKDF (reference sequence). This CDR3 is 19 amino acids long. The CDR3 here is CATSRTLSLTGGSGDGYTF. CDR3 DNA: TGTGCCACCAGCAGAACATTAAGCCTGACAGGGGGCAGTGGAGACGGCTACACCTTC.

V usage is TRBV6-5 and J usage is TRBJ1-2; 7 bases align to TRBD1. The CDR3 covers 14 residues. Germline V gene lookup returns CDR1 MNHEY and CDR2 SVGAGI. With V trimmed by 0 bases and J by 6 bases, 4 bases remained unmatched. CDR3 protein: CASSYSGTDDGYTF. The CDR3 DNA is TGTGCCAGCAGTTACTCTGGGACAGATGATGGCTACACCTTC.

The CDR3 loop is CASSSDRASYNEQFF. The CDR3 DNA sequence: TGTGCCAGCAGCTCGGACAGGGCCTCCTACAATGAGCAGTTCTTC. The chain combines TRBV5-4 with TRBJ2-1; 8 bases line up with TRBD1. Per germline, CDR1 SGHNT and CDR2 YYREEE (reference sequence). This CDR3 spans 15 amino acids. Trimming removed 3 bases from V and 0 bases from J; junction bases left unmatched: 2.

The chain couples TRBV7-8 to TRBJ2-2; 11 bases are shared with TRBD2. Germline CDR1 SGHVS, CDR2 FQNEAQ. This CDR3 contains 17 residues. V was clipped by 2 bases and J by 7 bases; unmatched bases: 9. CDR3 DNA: TGTGCCAGCAGCTTAAGGGATAGCGGGGGGGCAATCGGGGAGCTGTTTTTT. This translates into CASSLRDSGGAIGELFF.

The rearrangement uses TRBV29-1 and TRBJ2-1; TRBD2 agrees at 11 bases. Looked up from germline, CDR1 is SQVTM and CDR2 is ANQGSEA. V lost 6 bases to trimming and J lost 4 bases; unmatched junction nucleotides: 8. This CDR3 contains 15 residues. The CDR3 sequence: CSVRGTSGRYNEQFF. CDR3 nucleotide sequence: TGCAGCGTCAGGGGGACTAGCGGAAGGTACAATGAGCAGTTCTTC.

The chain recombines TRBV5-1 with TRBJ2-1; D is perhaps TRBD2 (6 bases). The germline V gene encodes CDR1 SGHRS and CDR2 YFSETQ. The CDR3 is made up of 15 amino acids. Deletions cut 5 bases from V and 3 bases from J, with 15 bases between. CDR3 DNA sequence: TGCGCCAGCAGTTATCCTGGGGGGAACTACAATGAGCAGTTCTTC. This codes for CASSYPGGNYNEQFF.

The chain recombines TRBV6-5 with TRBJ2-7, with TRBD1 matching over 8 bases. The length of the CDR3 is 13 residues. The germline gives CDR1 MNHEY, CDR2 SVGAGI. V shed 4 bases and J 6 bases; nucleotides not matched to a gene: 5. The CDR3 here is CASSSADRVEQYF. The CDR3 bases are TGTGCCAGCAGTTCCGCGGACAGGGTCGAGCAGTACTTC.